This entry lists 32 T cell receptor beta chains sequenced from one sample in a study of OX40 agonist ivuxolimab in advanced cancers. Generated by immunoSEQ multiplex PCR, the TCRdb table keeps only in-frame clones and is missing some. The sample holds around 64,000 clones, approximately 88% seen once. The specimen was CD4+ or CD8+ T cells sorted from blood, collected in a trial of the OX40 agonist ivuxolimab. The origin of the receptors is an adult with an advanced solid tumor such as melanoma, head and neck, liver or kidney cancer.

The V and J genes are TRBV29-1 and TRBJ1-3; 8 positions match TRBD1. The germline gives CDR1 SQVTM, CDR2 ANQGSEA. The CDR3 has 13 residues. Losses at the gene ends were 6 bases for V and 3 bases for J; bases not matched to a gene: 4. The CDR3 sequence is CSVATGVGNTIYF. The CDR3 bases are TGCAGCGTCGCGACAGGGGTTGGAAACACCATATATTTT.

The chain recombines TRBV5-1 with TRBJ2-7; 8 bases map to TRBD1. V trimming: 1 base; J trimming: 1 base; junction bases outside the gene matches: 4. The V gene's germline CDR1 is SGHRS and CDR2 YFSETQ. The CDR3 has 15 amino acids. CDR3 nucleotide sequence: TGCGCCAGCAGCTTGTGGAACAGGGGGTCCTACGAGCAGTACTTC. It specifies CASSLWNRGSYEQYF.

For the CDR3, the DNA is TGTGCCATCGCCGGAGGACTAGCGGGAGGGGAGACCCAGTACTTC. Amino acids: CAIAGGLAGGETQYF. The chain carries TRBV2 and TRBJ2-5; 15 bases line up with TRBD2. The V segment lost 10 bases and the J segment 5 bases; nucleotides outside the gene matches: 8. Looked up from germline, CDR1 is SNHLY and CDR2 is FYNNEI. This CDR3 contains 15 residues.

The V and J genes are TRBV6-6 and TRBJ2-1; perhaps TRBD1 as D (5 bases). V was pared by 6 bases and J by 9 bases, with 9 bases between. This CDR3 is built from 11 residues. Germline lookup yields CDR1 MNHNY and CDR2 SVGAGI (reference sequence). CDR3 coding DNA: TGTGCCAGCAGGTCGCAGGGTGAGCAGTTCTTC. Protein product: CASRSQGEQFF.

This clone occurred a few times. V is TRBV6-5 and J is TRBJ2-7; D might be TRBD1 (6 bases). The CDR3 extends over 12 amino acids. Trimming pared 4 bases from V and 6 bases from J, leaving 10 bases between. CDR1 and CDR2 from the germline V gene are MNHEY and SVGAGI. In DNA form, the CDR3 reads TGTGCCAGCAGTTTGCAAGGGGGCGAGCAGTACTTC. The encoded protein is CASSLQGGEQYF.

The chain has TRBV4-1 and TRBJ2-5, with TRBD1 as a possible D gene (5 bases). CDR3 length: 14 residues. CDR1 and CDR2 from the germline V gene are MGHRA and YSYEKL. The ends were cut back, 5 bases at V and 1 base at J, with 11 bases in the middle. The CDR3 DNA sequence: TGCGCCAGCAGCAACAGGTGGTTCCAAGAGACCCAGTACTTC. Encoded protein: CASSNRWFQETQYF.

The rearrangement joins TRBV4-3 to TRBJ2-2, with D unresolved. From germline, CDR1 is LGHNA and CDR2 YSLEER. This CDR3 has 16 amino acids. Deletions cut 0 bases from V and 4 bases from J, with 12 bases between. The CDR3 nucleotides read TGCGCCAGCAGCCAAGATCTCAAAGCTTTCACCGGGGAGCTGTTTTTT. Translation: CASSQDLKAFTGELFF.

J is TRBJ1-2 and V is TRBV5-1; TRBD1 matches at 9 bases. Germline CDR1 and CDR2: SGHRS and YFSETQ. With V trimmed by 7 bases and J by 7 bases, 8 bases remained unmatched. The CDR3 contains 13 residues. The CDR3: CASGRDRVAGYTF. In DNA form, the CDR3 reads TGCGCCAGCGGAAGGGACAGGGTTGCTGGCTACACCTTC.

The chain employs TRBV7-9 and TRBJ2-7; 10 bases map to TRBD2. Germline V gene sequence: CDR1 SEHNR, CDR2 FQNEAQ (reference sequence). This CDR3 spans 16 amino acids. The J segment lost 5 bases and the V segment lost 4 bases, leaving 11 bases of the junction unmatched. In DNA form, the CDR3 reads TGTGCCAGCAGCTCGGTTCGCCTAGCGGGAGTTGACGAGCAGTACTTC. Translated: CASSSVRLAGVDEQYF.

The chain is built from TRBV25-1 and TRBJ1-1, with D unresolved. CDR1 and CDR2 (germline): MGHDK, SYGVNS. V dropped 3 bases and J dropped 4 bases, with 6 bases sitting between them. The CDR3 spans 12 residues. CDR3 region: CASSDFSTEAFF. The CDR3, as DNA: TGTGCCAGCAGTGACTTTTCCACTGAAGCTTTCTTT.

Worth noting for this clone: An end of the junction does not agree with germline; a read error may underlie this. This rearrangement joins TRBV11-2 to TRBJ2-1; D might be TRBD1 or TRBD2, each matching 5 bases. The CDR3 has 13 residues. CDR1 is SGHAT and CDR2 is FQNNGV in the germline V gene. Here the CDR3 DNA reads TGTGCCAGCAGCGTAAGGGACGGACACCTCTGGGTCTTC. Translated, it gives CASSVRDGHLWVF.

The J gene is TRBJ2-3, the V gene TRBV5-6, with 7 bases identical to TRBD2. The germline CDR1 and CDR2 sequences are SGHDT and YYEEEE. The CDR3 spans 15 residues. V lost 0 bases and J lost 4; bases outside the gene matches: 5. This CDR3 is CASSLGLAAADTQYF. In nucleotides, the CDR3 is TGTGCCAGCAGCTTGGGACTAGCTGCGGCAGATACGCAGTATTTT.

This rearrangement joins TRBV2 to TRBJ1-4; D is uncertain. The germline V gene has CDR1 SNHLY and CDR2 FYNNEI. The CDR3 is 12 residues long. The V end was cut by 3 bases, the J end by 8 bases, with 7 bases between. DNA for the CDR3: TGTGCCAGCAGTGACCATGGGGAAAAACTGTTTTTT. It translates to CASSDHGEKLFF.

A single count supports this clone. The chain couples TRBV5-1 to TRBJ2-2, with 8 nucleotides matching TRBD1. V shed 1 base, J shed 6 bases, and the junction held 5 bases outside the gene matches. The CDR3 runs 15 residues. Per germline, CDR1 SGHRS and CDR2 YFSETQ. CDR3 DNA sequence: TGCGCCAGCAGCTTGAGGCAGGGGGCCGCCGGGGAGCTGTTTTTT. Its translation is CASSLRQGAAGELFF.

This sequence joins TRBV29-1 and TRBJ2-1; possibly TRBD1 for D (6 bases). Trimming removed 5 bases at V and 9 bases at J, with 20 bases between. Germline-derived CDR1 and CDR2 are SQVTM and ANQGSEA. CDR3 length: 14 residues. The CDR3 here is CSVLRRQVDGEQFF. The CDR3 bases are TGCAGCGTTTTACGTCGACAGGTAGACGGTGAGCAGTTCTTC.

The chain couples TRBV18 to TRBJ2-6; possible D gene TRBD2, 6 bases. The V end lost 0 bases, the J end lost 0 bases, and 12 bases lay between the germline ends. This CDR3 comprises 18 residues. CDR1 and CDR2 (germline): KGHSH, LQKENI. The CDR3 region has the DNA TGTGCCAGCTCACCACCTAGCGGAGCTCACTCTGGGGCCAACGTCCTGACTTTC. Its protein is CASSPPSGAHSGANVLTF.

This clone was recorded only once. The gene calls are TRBV11-2 and TRBJ1-3, with D unresolved. Germline CDR1 and CDR2: SGHAT and FQNNGV. Trimming cost V 0 bases and J 3 bases, with 6 bases left between them. This CDR3 has 14 amino acids. The CDR3 sequence: CASSLDMVGNTIYF. The CDR3 DNA reads TGTGCCAGCAGCTTAGATATGGTTGGAAACACCATATATTTT.

This clone has only a few counts. Germline and junction disagree at one end, which may indicate a read error. This rearrangement joins TRBV7-3 to TRBJ1-1; no clear D gene. This CDR3 spans 14 amino acids. In germline, CDR1 is SGHTA, CDR2 FQGTGA. The CDR3 DNA reads TGTGCCAGCAGCTTAAAGGCCAGGAACCCTGAAGCTTTCTTT. Translating gives CASSLKARNPEAFF.

This chain uses TRBV7-3 with TRBJ2-3; unclear D gene. V lost 5 bases to trimming and J lost 2 bases, with 8 bases between them. The CDR3 totals 13 residues. The germline gives CDR1 SGHTA, CDR2 FQGTGA. The CDR3 is CASSPQNTDTQYF. The CDR3 DNA sequence: TGTGCCAGCAGCCCCCAGAACACAGATACGCAGTATTTT.

V is TRBV11-2 and J is TRBJ2-4; 10 bases align to TRBD1. The V and J ends lost 2 bases and 8 bases, in that order; junction bases with no gene match: 6. CDR1 is SGHAT and CDR2 is FQNNGV in the germline V gene. The CDR3 covers 15 residues. The CDR3 here is CASSLRTGGSDIQYF. CDR3 sequence (DNA): TGTGCCAGCAGCTTACGGACAGGGGGTTCGGACATTCAGTACTTC.

The rearrangement links TRBV11-3 to TRBJ2-7; no clear D gene. V lost 5 bases and J lost 1, with 3 bases in between. Germline V gene data show CDR1 as SGHNT and CDR2 as YENEEA. The CDR3 spans 11 residues. CDR3 sequence (DNA): TGTGCCAGCAGCACATCCTACGAGCAGTACTTC. It encodes CASSTSYEQYF. The full variable domain, completed using reference TRBV11-3 and TRBJ2-7, is EAGVVQSPRYKIIEKKQPVAFWCNPISGHNTLYWYLQNLGQGPELLIRYENEEAVDDSQLPKDRFSAERLKGVDSTLKIQPAELGDSAVYLCASSTSYEQYFGPGTRLTVT.

This chain uses TRBV11-3 with TRBJ2-2; maybe TRBD1 (5 bases). Trimming pared 5 bases from V and 0 bases from J, leaving 7 bases between. The CDR3 extends over 14 amino acids. Per the germline V gene, CDR1 is SGHNT and CDR2 is YENEEA. The CDR3 DNA sequence: TGTGCCAGCAGCGACAGCACGAACACCGGGGAGCTGTTTTTT. Protein product: CASSDSTNTGELFF.

There are a few counts of this clone. This chain uses TRBV7-9 with TRBJ2-2; weak D call: TRBD1 (6 bases). The CDR3 runs 16 residues. Germline CDR1 SEHNR, CDR2 FQNEAQ (reference sequence). V lost 3 bases and J 0 bases, leaving 11 bases between the germline ends. This CDR3 reads CASSFLTGTNTGELFF. CDR3 in DNA: TGTGCCAGCAGCTTCTTAACAGGGACGAACACCGGGGAGCTGTTTTTT. The full variable domain, with the rest looked up from reference TRBV7-9 and TRBJ2-2, is DTGVSQNPRHKITKRGQNVTFRCDPISEHNRLYWYRQTLGQGPEFLTYFQNEAQLEKSRLLSDRFSAERPKGSFSTLEIQRTEQGDSAMYLCASSFLTGTNTGELFFGEGSRLTVL.

The V gene is TRBV27, the J gene TRBJ2-2, with D maybe TRBD2 (6 bases). Trimming shortened V by 0 bases and J by 2 bases, and 13 bases separated the two germline ends. Germline V gives CDR1 MNHEY, CDR2 SMNVEV (reference sequence). This CDR3 has 17 residues. The CDR3, as DNA: TGTGCCAGCAGTTTATCAGAGGCGGGGCGAAACACCGGGGAGCTGTTTTTT. Amino acid sequence: CASSLSEAGRNTGELFF.

The J gene is TRBJ2-5, the V gene TRBV19; 8 bases line up with TRBD1. Germline values: CDR1 LNHDA, CDR2 SQIVND (reference sequence). The CDR3 runs 14 residues. V lost 5 bases to trimming and J lost 4 bases; unmatched junction nucleotides: 6. The CDR3 bases are TGTGCCAGTAGTCCCCGGACAGGGAGAGAGACCCAGTACTTC. This encodes CASSPRTGRETQYF.

The V gene is TRBV11-2, the J gene TRBJ2-2; unclear D gene. The germline V and J ends were trimmed by 1 base and 6 bases, with 3 bases remaining between them. The germline V gene encodes CDR1 SGHAT and CDR2 FQNNGV. The CDR3 extends over 12 amino acids. The CDR3 DNA sequence: TGTGCCAGCAGCTTAGGTCCCGGGGAGCTGTTTTTT. It specifies CASSLGPGELFF.

The V and J genes are TRBV5-1 and TRBJ1-3, with a tentative D call TRBD1 (6 bases). V lost 0 bases, J lost 3 bases, and 7 bases lay in between. CDR3 length equals 14 residues. Per germline, CDR1 SGHRS and CDR2 YFSETQ. CDR3 DNA sequence: TGCGCCAGCAGCTTGGGACAGGTTGGAAACACCATATATTTT. It specifies CASSLGQVGNTIYF.

The chain combines TRBV30 with TRBJ2-2; 10 bases align to TRBD2. Germline V lookup: CDR1 GTSNPN, CDR2 SVGIG (reference sequence). The J segment lost 1 base and the V segment lost 5 bases, leaving 1 base of the junction unmatched. CDR3 size: 14 residues. The CDR3: CAWWTSGNTGELFF. CDR3 DNA sequence: TGTGCCTGGTGGACTAGCGGGAACACCGGGGAGCTGTTTTTT.

In this sample, this clone turned up a few times. The chain is built from TRBV15 and TRBJ2-7, with D possibly matching TRBD1 (5 bases). Trimming shortened V by 0 bases and J by 7 bases, and 19 bases separated the two germline ends. CDR1 and CDR2 from the germline V gene are LNHNV and YYDKDF (reference sequence). The length of the CDR3 is 16 residues. CDR3 nucleotide sequence: TGTGCCACCAGCAGAGATAGGTTCGTGTCAAGGACAGAGCAGTACTTC. Translating gives CATSRDRFVSRTEQYF.

The chain uses TRBV7-2 and TRBJ2-7; D gene ambiguous. In germline, CDR1 is SGHTA, CDR2 FQGNSA. Trimming took 2 bases from V and 4 from J, leaving 12 bases between them. The CDR3 is 14 amino acids. The CDR3 region has the DNA TGTGCCAGCAGCTTATATACCCCCGGTTACGAGCAGTACTTC. Protein product: CASSLYTPGYEQYF.

This clone is a singleton in its sample. J is TRBJ1-5 and V is TRBV6-5; D not certain. The length of the CDR3 is 12 residues. Germline CDR1 is MNHEY and CDR2 is SVGAGI. Trimming pared 10 bases from V and 3 bases from J, leaving 10 bases between. CDR3 DNA sequence: TGTGCCACTACAGAGTCCAATCAGCCCCAGCATTTT. This codes for CATTESNQPQHF.

V and J are TRBV18 and TRBJ2-5; no clear D gene. The CDR3 is 13 residues long. Trimming took 4 bases from V and 0 from J, leaving 6 bases between them. CDR1 is KGHSH, CDR2 LQKENI, per germline. This CDR3 is CASSRQYQETQYF. CDR3 nucleotides: TGTGCCAGCTCACGCCAATACCAAGAGACCCAGTACTTC.